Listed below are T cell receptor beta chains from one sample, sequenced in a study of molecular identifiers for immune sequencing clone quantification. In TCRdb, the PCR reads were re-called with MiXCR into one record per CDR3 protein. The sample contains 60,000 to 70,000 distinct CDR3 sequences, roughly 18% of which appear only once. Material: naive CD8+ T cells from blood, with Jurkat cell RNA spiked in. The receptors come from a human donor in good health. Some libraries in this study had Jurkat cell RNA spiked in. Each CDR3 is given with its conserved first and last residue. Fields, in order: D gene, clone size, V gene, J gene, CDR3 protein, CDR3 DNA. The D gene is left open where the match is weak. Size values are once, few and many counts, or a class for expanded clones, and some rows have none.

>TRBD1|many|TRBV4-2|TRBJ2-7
CASSQLTGDYEQYF
TGTGCCAGCAGCCAGCTGACAGGGGACTACGAGCAGTACTTC
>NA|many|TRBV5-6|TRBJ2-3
CASRNRRRLDTQYF
TGTGCCAGCAGAAACCGTAGGCGGCTTGATACGCAGTATTTT
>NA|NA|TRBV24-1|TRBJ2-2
CATSDVAGTGELFF
TGTGCCACCAGTGATGTAGCAGGCACCGGGGAGCTGTTTTTT
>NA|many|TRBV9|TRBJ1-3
CASSVGVLGAGNTIYF
TGTGCCAGCAGCGTAGGTGTGTTGGGGGCTGGAAACACCATATATTTT
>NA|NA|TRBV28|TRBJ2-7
CASNHGTGVGYEQYF
TGTGCCAGCAACCACGGGACGGGAGTTGGGTACGAGCAGTACTTC
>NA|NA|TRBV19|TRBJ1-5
CASRWPVSNQPQHF
TGTGCCAGTAGGTGGCCAGTTAGCAATCAGCCCCAGCATTTT
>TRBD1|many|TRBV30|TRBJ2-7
CAWSAGTGSYEQYF
TGTGCCTGGAGCGCCGGGACAGGATCCTACGAGCAGTACTTC
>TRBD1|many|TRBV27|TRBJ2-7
CASSLGQLGYEQYF
TGTGCCAGCAGCCTGGGACAGTTAGGGTACGAGCAGTACTTC
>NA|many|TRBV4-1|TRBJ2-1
CASSQGGRSYNEQFF
TGCGCCAGCAGCCAAGGAGGCCGGAGCTACAATGAGCAGTTCTTC
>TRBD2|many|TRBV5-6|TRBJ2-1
CASSFWAGGVYNEQFF
TGTGCCAGCAGCTTTTGGGCGGGAGGGGTCTACAATGAGCAGTTCTTC
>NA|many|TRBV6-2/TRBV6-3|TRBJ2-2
CASTGRKNTGELFF
TGTGCCAGCACTGGACGGAAGAACACCGGGGAGCTGTTTTTT
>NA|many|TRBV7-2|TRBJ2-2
CASTQDREELFF
TGTGCCAGCACCCAGGACAGAGAGGAGCTGTTTTTT
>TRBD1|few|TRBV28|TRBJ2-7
CAGTNAGTVYEQYF
TGTGCCGGCACCAACGCCGGGACAGTCTACGAGCAGTACTTC
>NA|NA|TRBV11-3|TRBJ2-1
CASSSGAEQFF
TGTGCCAGCAGCTCAGGGGCAGAGCAGTTCTTC
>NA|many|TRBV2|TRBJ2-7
CASSEVGGGEAHEQYF
TGTGCCAGCAGTGAAGTCGGGGGTGGGGAGGCGCACGAGCAGTACTTC
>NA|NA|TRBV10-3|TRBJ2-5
CAISDRVSEETQYF
TGTGCCATCAGTGATAGGGTTTCGGAGGAGACCCAGTACTTC
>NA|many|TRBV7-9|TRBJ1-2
CATNGNGYTF
TGTGCCACCAATGGGAATGGCTACACCTTC
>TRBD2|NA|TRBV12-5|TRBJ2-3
CASGPGTSSADTQYF
TGTGCTAGTGGCCCGGGGACTAGTAGTGCAGATACGCAGTATTTT
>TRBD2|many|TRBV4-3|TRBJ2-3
CASSPIAGPTDTQYF
TGCGCCAGCAGCCCTATAGCGGGACCGACAGATACGCAGTATTTT
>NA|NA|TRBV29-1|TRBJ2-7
CSVEDLRAENSYEQYF
TGCAGCGTTGAAGATCTTCGCGCCGAAAACTCCTACGAGCAGTACTTC
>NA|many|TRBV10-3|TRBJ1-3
CALLGDGNTIYF
TGTGCCCTTTTAGGGGACGGAAACACCATATATTTT
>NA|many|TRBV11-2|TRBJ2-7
CASGGPQGTYEQYF
TGTGCCAGTGGGGGGCCGCAGGGGACCTACGAGCAGTACTTC
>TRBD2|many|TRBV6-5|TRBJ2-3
CASRKLAGVPDTQYF
TGTGCCAGCAGAAAACTAGCGGGAGTACCAGATACGCAGTATTTT
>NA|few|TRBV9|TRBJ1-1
CASSARGNFEAFF
TGTGCCAGCAGCGCCCGGGGCAATTTTGAAGCTTTCTTT
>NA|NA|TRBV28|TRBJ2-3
CASSLSLGADTQYF
TGTGCCAGCAGTTTGTCTCTGGGCGCAGATACGCAGTATTTT
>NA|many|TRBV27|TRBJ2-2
CASEAGQNTGELFF
TGTGCCAGCGAGGCTGGACAGAACACCGGGGAGCTGTTTTTT
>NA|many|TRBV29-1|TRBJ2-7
CSVEDPGYEQYF
TGCAGCGTTGAAGATCCGGGTTACGAGCAGTACTTC
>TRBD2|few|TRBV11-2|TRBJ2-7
CASSLGSGGFYEQYF
TGTGCCAGCAGCTTAGGGTCGGGAGGGTTTTACGAGCAGTACTTC
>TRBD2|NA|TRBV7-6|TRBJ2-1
CASSLVLAGVNEQFF
TGTGCCAGCAGCTTAGTGCTAGCGGGAGTCAATGAGCAGTTCTTC
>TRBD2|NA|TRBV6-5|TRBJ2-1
CASSWGTSGWDNEQFF
TGTGCCAGCAGTTGGGGGACTAGCGGGTGGGACAATGAGCAGTTCTTC
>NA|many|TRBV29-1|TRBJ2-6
CSVLSNVLTF
TGCAGCGTCCTATCCAACGTCCTGACTTTC
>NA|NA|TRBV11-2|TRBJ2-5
CASSQGVGVGFAETQYF
TGTGCCAGCAGCCAAGGGGTAGGGGTTGGTTTCGCAGAGACCCAGTACTTC
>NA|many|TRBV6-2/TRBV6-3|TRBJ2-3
CASTRLAGDTQYF
TGTGCCAGCACTAGGCTAGCTGGAGATACGCAGTATTTT
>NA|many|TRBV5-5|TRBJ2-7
CASSPPYEQYF
TGTGCCAGCAGCCCGCCCTACGAGCAGTACTTC
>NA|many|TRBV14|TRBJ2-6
CASSQGIHRVGSGANVLTF
TGTGCCAGCAGCCAAGGCATCCACAGGGTAGGCTCTGGGGCCAACGTCCTGACTTTC
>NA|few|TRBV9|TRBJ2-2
CASARNAGELFF
TGTGCCAGCGCTCGGAACGCCGGGGAGCTGTTTTTT
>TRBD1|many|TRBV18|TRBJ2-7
CASSPSGTGYSYEQYF
TGTGCCAGCTCACCATCCGGGACAGGGTACTCCTACGAGCAGTACTTC
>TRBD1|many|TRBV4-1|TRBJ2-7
CASSHPGQGLDEQYF
TGCGCCAGCAGCCACCCCGGACAGGGCCTAGACGAGCAGTACTTC
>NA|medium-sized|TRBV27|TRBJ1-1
CASSGRGVPNTEAFF
TGTGCCAGCAGTGGTCGGGGCGTCCCGAACACTGAAGCTTTCTTT
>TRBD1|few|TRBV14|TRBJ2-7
CASSSTYRGYEQYF
TGTGCCAGCAGCTCCACGTACAGGGGATACGAGCAGTACTTC